This TCR beta chain was retrieved from a study of control samples from healthy donors and cancer patients. TCRdb's table, derived via immunoSEQ multiplex PCR, lists solely in-frame clones and lacks some. The sample consists of around 100,000 clones, roughly 92% of them appearing once. The V segment lost 10 bases and the J segment 4 bases; nucleotides outside the gene matches: 9. Germline CDR1 MGHDK, CDR2 SYGVNS. The CDR3 sequence is 15 residues long. The chain is built from TRBV25-1 and TRBJ2-1, with 11 bases that match TRBD1. The source is a human donor in good health. The donor label of this sample is uncertain. The sequenced sample was blood. As DNA, the CDR3 is TGTGCCAACTACTTCGGGGACAGGGGGTACAATGAGCAGTTCTTC. Protein sequence: CANYFGDRGYNEQFF.